This is a list of T cell receptor beta chains from one sample in a study of T cells in Graves' hyperthyroidism and ophthalmopathy. MiXCR was run by TCRdb on the multiplex PCR reads, yielding one entry per CDR3 protein. The sample contains 350,000 to 400,000 distinct CDR3 sequences, around 14% of which appear only once. Sequencing input: blood. These receptors came from a woman in her twenties or thirties with Graves' hyperthyroidism. CDR3s include the opening cysteine and the closing phenylalanine or tryptophan. The D gene is left open where the match is weak. A row's size may be missing; if present it is once, few, many or a size class.

D | J | V | size | DNA | CDR3
TRBD2 | TRBJ2-1 | TRBV28 | many | TGTGCCAGCACTCCTAGCGGACCCTACAATGAGCAGTTCTTC | CASTPSGPYNEQFF
TRBD1 | TRBJ2-7 | TRBV5-4 | many | TGTGCCAGCAGCTCAGACCCGGGACAGGGAAATGAGCAGTACTTC | CASSSDPGQGNEQYF
TRBD1 | TRBJ2-7 | TRBV2 | many | TGTGCCAGCAGTCGGGACAGGGCGCGGGAGCAGTACTTC | CASSRDRAREQYF
NA | TRBJ1-2 | TRBV15 | many | TGTGCCACCAGCGGCGACAGACTTGACTACACCTTC | CATSGDRLDYTF
NA | TRBJ2-3 | TRBV5-1 | NA | TGCGCCAGCAGCTCGGACCTCACAGATACGCAGTATTTT | CASSSDLTDTQYF
NA | TRBJ1-5 | TRBV12-3/TRBV12-4 | many | TGTGCCAGCAGCCGTGGACATAACAATCAGCCCCAGCATTTT | CASSRGHNNQPQHF
NA | TRBJ2-7 | TRBV11-2 | many | TGTGCCAGCAGAACTACAACGGGCTGGGACTACGAGCAGTACTTC | CASRTTTGWDYEQYF
NA | TRBJ2-4 | TRBV10-3 | few | TGTGCCATCAGTGAGTCCTCTTCCATAGCCAAAAACATTCAGTACTTC | CAISESSSIAKNIQYF
TRBD1 | TRBJ1-5 | TRBV18 | many | TGTGCCAGCTCACCGACAGGGGATCAGCCCCAGCATTTT | CASSPTGDQPQHF
TRBD1 | TRBJ2-7 | TRBV10-3 | many | TGTGCCATCAAGGACAGGGGGACCTACGAGCAGTACTTC | CAIKDRGTYEQYF
TRBD2 | TRBJ2-1 | TRBV20-1 | many | TGCAGTGCCCTCCCGGGACTAGTGGTCCATGAGCAGTTCTTC | CSALPGLVVHEQFF
TRBD2 | TRBJ2-7 | TRBV2 | many | TGTGCCAGCAGGGAGACTAGCGGGAGGATCTACGAGCAGTACTTC | CASRETSGRIYEQYF
TRBD1 | TRBJ1-4 | TRBV5-6 | NA | TGTGCCAGCAGCGCGGGACAGTTCGTCGAAAAACTGTTTTTT | CASSAGQFVEKLFF
NA | TRBJ1-2 | TRBV7-2 | many | TGTGCCAGCAGCTCTCTTAGGGGACAAACTAACTATGGCTACACCTTC | CASSSLRGQTNYGYTF
TRBD1 | TRBJ1-5 | TRBV10-1 | NA | TGCGCCAGCATTGGGACAGAACATAGCAATCAGCCCCAGCATTTT | CASIGTEHSNQPQHF
NA | TRBJ2-7 | TRBV27 | few | TGTGCCAGCAGTCCCTGGTCCCGCCGTAAGGGAATTACCTACGAGCAGTACTTC | CASSPWSRRKGITYEQYF
NA | TRBJ2-7 | TRBV5-5 | NA | TGTGCCAGCAGCTTCGGTCAGGAAGCCTACGAGCAGTACTTC | CASSFGQEAYEQYF
TRBD2 | TRBJ2-1 | TRBV2 | many | TGTGCCAGCCCGCCACTAGCGGGAGCCTACAATGAGCAGTTCTTC | CASPPLAGAYNEQFF
TRBD2 | TRBJ2-5 | TRBV9 | few | TGTGCCAGCAGCGTAGGGACTAGCGGCCTCATTGGGTGGGAGACCCAGTACTTC | CASSVGTSGLIGWETQYF
NA | TRBJ2-1 | TRBV12-3/TRBV12-4 | few | TGTGCCAGCAGTTCTGGGCGGGATGAGCAGTTCTTC | CASSSGRDEQFF
NA | TRBJ2-3 | TRBV20-1 | NA | TGCAGTGCTAGAGAGACAGATACGCAGTATTTT | CSARETDTQYF
TRBD1 | TRBJ1-5 | TRBV28 | NA | TGTGCCAGCAGTGTATCTGGAGGGGGCTGGAGCAATCAGCCCCAGCATTTT | CASSVSGGGWSNQPQHF
NA | TRBJ1-5 | TRBV20-1 | many | TGCAGTGCTAGAGAACCCAGGGAGGGCAATCAGCCCCAGCATTTT | CSAREPREGNQPQHF
NA | TRBJ1-5 | TRBV28 | many | TGTGCCAGCAGCATCCCACGGGACGGCAATCAGCCCCAGCATTTT | CASSIPRDGNQPQHF
TRBD1 | TRBJ1-5 | TRBV28 | many | TGTGCCAGCAGTTTCAGGACAGGGAATCAGCCCCAGCATTTT | CASSFRTGNQPQHF
NA | TRBJ1-5 | TRBV18 | few | TGTGCCAGCTCACCACTCGGACAAGTTAGCAATCAGCCCCAGCATTTT | CASSPLGQVSNQPQHF
NA | TRBJ2-6 | TRBV7-2 | NA | TGTGCCAGCGCCCCTGGGGCCAACGTCCTGACTTTC | CASAPGANVLTF
TRBD1 | TRBJ1-6 | TRBV5-6 | few | TGTGCCAGCAGCGCCGGACAGGGGGCGGCTTCACCCCTCCACTTT | CASSAGQGAASPLHF
NA | TRBJ2-5 | TRBV7-2 | few | TGTGCCAGCAGCCGCGGGGCGGAAGAGACCCAGTACTTC | CASSRGAEETQYF
NA | TRBJ1-4 | TRBV7-3 | NA | TGTGCCAGCAGCCTCCAGACAGGAGGAGGGGAAAAACTGTTTTTT | CASSLQTGGGEKLFF
NA | TRBJ2-4 | TRBV3-1 | NA | TGTGCCAGCAGCCAAGGAGCCTTTACCCTAGCCAAAAACATTCAGTACTTC | CASSQGAFTLAKNIQYF
NA | TRBJ1-3 | TRBV7-7 | few | TGTGCTAGCAGCTTAGGGTGGACAGCCAGCTCTGGAAACACCATATATTTT | CASSLGWTASSGNTIYF
NA | TRBJ2-7 | TRBV19 | NA | TGTGCCACCTCCGGTGGGGGAGCGGCCTACGAGCAGTACTTC | CATSGGGAAYEQYF
NA | TRBJ2-5 | TRBV28 | many | TGTGCCAGCAAATTGTTCCTACAAGAGACCCAGTACTTC | CASKLFLQETQYF
TRBD2 | TRBJ2-1 | TRBV28 | many | TGTGCCAGCAGTTTGGGGACTAGCGGGAAAAATGAGCAGTTCTTC | CASSLGTSGKNEQFF
NA | TRBJ1-5 | TRBV29-1 | NA | TGCAGCGCCCGAGGGGGGGCGGATCAGCCCCAGCATTTT | CSARGGADQPQHF
NA | TRBJ1-1 | TRBV29-1 | NA | TGCAGCGTTGAAGGATGGGGGCCGTGGACTGAAGCTTTCTTT | CSVEGWGPWTEAFF
TRBD1 | TRBJ2-7 | TRBV5-6 | many | TGTGCCAGCAGCTTAACAGGGGTTTCCTACGAGCAGTACTTC | CASSLTGVSYEQYF
NA | TRBJ2-7 | TRBV6-5 | many | TGTGCCAGCAGTTACTCGAGGCAGGTTTACGAGCAGTACTTC | CASSYSRQVYEQYF
TRBD2 | TRBJ2-1 | TRBV12-3/TRBV12-4 | many | TGTGCCAGCAGTCCTCCGGGACTAGCGAAGTATAATGAGCAGTTCTTC | CASSPPGLAKYNEQFF
NA | TRBJ2-2 | TRBV12-3/TRBV12-4 | NA | TGTGCCAGCAGCCCAGCGGACAGATTCACCGGGGAGCTGTTTTTT | CASSPADRFTGELFF
NA | TRBJ1-2 | TRBV3-1 | many | TGTGCCAGCAGCCAAGCACAAGCTAACTATGGCTACACCTTC | CASSQAQANYGYTF
NA | TRBJ2-1 | TRBV3-1 | many | TGTGCCAGCAGCCAAGATCGGGGTCGCAATGAGCAGTTCTTC | CASSQDRGRNEQFF